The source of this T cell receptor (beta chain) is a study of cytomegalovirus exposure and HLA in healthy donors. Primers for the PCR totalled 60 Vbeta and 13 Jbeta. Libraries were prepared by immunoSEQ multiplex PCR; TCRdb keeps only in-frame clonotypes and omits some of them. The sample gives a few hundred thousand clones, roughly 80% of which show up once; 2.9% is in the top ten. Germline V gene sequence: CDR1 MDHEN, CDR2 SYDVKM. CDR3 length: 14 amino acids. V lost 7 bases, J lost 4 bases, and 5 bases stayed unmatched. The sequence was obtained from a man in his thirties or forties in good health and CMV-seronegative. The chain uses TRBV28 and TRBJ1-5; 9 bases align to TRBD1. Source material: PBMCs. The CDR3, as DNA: TGTGCCAGCAAGGGACAGGGCATTAATCAGCCCCAGCATTTT. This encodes CASKGQGINQPQHF.